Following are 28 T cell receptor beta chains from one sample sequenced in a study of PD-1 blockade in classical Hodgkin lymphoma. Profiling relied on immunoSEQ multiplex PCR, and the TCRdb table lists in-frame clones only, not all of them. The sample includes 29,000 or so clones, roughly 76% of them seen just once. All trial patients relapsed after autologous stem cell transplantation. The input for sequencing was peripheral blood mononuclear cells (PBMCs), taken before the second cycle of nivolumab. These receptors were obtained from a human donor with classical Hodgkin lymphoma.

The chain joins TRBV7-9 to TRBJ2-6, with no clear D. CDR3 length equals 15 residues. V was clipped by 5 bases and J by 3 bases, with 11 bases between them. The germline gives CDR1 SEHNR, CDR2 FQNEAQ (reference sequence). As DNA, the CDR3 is TGTGCCAGCAGCCTCGGTGGCTTTGGGGCCAACGTCCTGACTTTC. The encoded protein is CASSLGGFGANVLTF. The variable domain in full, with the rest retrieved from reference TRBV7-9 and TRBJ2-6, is DTGVSQNPRHKITKRGQNVTFRCDPISEHNRLYWYRQTLGQGPEFLTYFQNEAQLEKSRLLSDRFSAERPKGSFSTLEIQRTEQGDSAMYLCASSLGGFGANVLTFGAGSRLTVL.

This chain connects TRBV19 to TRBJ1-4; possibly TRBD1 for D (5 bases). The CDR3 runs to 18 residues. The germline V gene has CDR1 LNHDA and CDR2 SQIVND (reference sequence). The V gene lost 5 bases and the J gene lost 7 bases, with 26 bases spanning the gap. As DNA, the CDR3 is TGTGCCAGTAGTCCGGTTTCCGGGGCAGCCCTTCGTGGTGAAAAACTGTTTTTT. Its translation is CASSPVSGAALRGEKLFF.

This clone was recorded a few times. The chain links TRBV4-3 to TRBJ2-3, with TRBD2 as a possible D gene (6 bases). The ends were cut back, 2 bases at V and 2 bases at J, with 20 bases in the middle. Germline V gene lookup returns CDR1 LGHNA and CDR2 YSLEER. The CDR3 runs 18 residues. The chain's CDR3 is CASSQKPGSGGNTDTQYF. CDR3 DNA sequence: TGCGCCAGCAGCCAAAAACCCGGTAGCGGTGGAAACACAGATACGCAGTATTTT.

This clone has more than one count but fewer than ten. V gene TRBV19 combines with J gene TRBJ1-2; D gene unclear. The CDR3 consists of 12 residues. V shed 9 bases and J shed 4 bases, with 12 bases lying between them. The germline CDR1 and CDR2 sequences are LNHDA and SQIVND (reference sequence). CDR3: CASKDGGYGYTF. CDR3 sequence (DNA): TGTGCCAGCAAGGACGGCGGCTATGGCTACACCTTC.

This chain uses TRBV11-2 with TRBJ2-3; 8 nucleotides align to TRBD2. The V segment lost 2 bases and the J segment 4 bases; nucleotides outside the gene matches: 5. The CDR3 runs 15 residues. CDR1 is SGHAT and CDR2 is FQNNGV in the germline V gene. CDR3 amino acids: CASSLTGGPADTQYF. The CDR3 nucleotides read TGTGCCAGCAGCTTAACGGGGGGGCCGGCAGATACGCAGTATTTT.

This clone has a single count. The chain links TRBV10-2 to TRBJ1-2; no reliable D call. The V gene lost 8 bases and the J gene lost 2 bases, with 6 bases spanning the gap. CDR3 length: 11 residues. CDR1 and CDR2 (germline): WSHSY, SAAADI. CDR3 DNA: TGCGCCAGCGGCCAGAACTATGGCTACACCTTC. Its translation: CASGQNYGYTF.

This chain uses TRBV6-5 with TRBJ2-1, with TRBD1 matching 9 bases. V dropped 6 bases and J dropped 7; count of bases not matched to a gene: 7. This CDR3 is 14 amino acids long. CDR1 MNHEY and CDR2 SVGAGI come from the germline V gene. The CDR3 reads CASRQGQGWNEQFF. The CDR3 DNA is TGTGCCAGCAGACAAGGACAGGGGTGGAATGAGCAGTTCTTC.

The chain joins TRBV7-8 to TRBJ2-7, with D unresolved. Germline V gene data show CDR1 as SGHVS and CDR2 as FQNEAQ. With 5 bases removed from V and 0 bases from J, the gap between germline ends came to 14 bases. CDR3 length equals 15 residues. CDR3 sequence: CASSPAAASSYEQYF. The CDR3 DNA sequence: TGTGCCAGCAGCCCTGCGGCCGCCAGCTCCTACGAGCAGTACTTC.

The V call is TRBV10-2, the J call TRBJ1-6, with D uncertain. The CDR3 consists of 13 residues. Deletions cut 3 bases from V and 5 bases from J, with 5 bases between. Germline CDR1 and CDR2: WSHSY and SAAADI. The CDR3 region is CASSDRDNSPLHF. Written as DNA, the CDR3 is TGCGCCAGCAGTGACAGAGATAATTCACCCCTCCACTTT.

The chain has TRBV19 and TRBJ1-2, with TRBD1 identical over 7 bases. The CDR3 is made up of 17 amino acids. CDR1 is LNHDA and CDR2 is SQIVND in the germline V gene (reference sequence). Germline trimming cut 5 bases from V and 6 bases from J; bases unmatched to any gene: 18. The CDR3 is CASSSGRGAGGLNGYTF. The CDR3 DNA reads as TGTGCCAGTAGTTCCGGGAGGGGAGCAGGGGGTCTGAATGGCTACACCTTC.

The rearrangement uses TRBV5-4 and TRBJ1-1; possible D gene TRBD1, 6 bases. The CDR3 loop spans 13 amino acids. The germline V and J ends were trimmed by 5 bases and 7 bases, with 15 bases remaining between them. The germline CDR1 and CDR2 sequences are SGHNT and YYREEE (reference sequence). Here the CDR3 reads CASRRDVRGEAFF. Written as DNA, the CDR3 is TGTGCCAGCAGGCGCGACGTCAGGGGTGAAGCTTTCTTT.

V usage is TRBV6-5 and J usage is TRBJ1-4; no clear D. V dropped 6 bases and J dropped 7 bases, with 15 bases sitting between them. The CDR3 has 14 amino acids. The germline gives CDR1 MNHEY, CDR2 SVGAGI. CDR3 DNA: TGTGCCAGCAGAGACACCGGGTGGAGTGAAAAACTGTTTTTT. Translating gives CASRDTGWSEKLFF.

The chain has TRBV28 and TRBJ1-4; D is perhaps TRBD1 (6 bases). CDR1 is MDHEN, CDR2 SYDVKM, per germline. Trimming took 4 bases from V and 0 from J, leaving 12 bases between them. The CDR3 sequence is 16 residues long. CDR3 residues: CASSSPRGATNEKLFF. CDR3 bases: TGTGCCAGCAGTTCCCCTAGGGGGGCAACTAATGAAAAACTGTTTTTT.

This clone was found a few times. CDR3 protein: CASRPSLVQETQYF. CDR3 coding DNA: TGTGCAAGTCGCCCTTCTTTGGTGCAAGAGACCCAGTACTTC. The V and J genes are TRBV12-2 and TRBJ2-5. TRBV12-2 is designated a pseudogene. The CDR3 extends over 14 amino acids.

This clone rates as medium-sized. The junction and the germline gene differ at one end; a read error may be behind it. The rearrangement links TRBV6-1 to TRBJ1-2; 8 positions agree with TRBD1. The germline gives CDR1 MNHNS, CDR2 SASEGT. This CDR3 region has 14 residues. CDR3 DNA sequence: TGTGCCAGCAGTCCGCGGACAGGGAACTCTGGCTACACCTTC. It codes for CASSPRTGNSGYTF.

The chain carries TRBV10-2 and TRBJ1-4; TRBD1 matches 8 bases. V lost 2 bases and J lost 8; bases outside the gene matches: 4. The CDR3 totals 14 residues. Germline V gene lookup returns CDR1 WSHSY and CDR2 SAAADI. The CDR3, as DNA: TGCGCCAGCAGTGAGGCAGGACAGGGAGAAAAACTGTTTTTT. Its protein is CASSEAGQGEKLFF.

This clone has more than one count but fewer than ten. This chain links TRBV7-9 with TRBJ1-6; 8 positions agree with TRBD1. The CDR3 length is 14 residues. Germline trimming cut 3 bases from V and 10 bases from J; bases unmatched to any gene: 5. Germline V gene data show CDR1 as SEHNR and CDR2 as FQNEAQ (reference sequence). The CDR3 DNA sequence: TGTGCCAGCAGCTTGACAGGGGAGCACTCACCCCTCCACTTT. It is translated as CASSLTGEHSPLHF.

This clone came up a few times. The CDR3 region has the DNA TGTGCCAGCAGCTTAACTAGCGTCGATGAGCAGTTCTTC. It is translated as CASSLTSVDEQFF. The chain recombines TRBV7-9 with TRBJ2-1; 7 bases are a match to TRBD2. The germline CDR1 and CDR2 sequences are SEHNR and FQNEAQ (reference sequence). V lost 2 bases and J lost 8; bases outside the gene matches: 3. This CDR3 has 13 amino acids.

The CDR3 DNA reads as TGTGCCAGCAGCGTAGACTTGGGAGATACGCAGTATTTT. Protein product: CASSVDLGDTQYF. The J gene is TRBJ2-3, the V gene TRBV9; D is ambiguous. Per the germline V gene, CDR1 is SGDLS and CDR2 is YYNGEE. Trimming took 0 bases from V and 5 from J, leaving 7 bases between them. The length of the CDR3 is 13 residues.

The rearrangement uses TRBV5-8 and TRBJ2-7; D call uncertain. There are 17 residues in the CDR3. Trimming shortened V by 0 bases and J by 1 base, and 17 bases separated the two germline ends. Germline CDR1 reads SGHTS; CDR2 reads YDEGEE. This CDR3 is CASSLVKGYRRSYEQYF. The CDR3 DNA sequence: TGTGCCAGCAGCTTGGTAAAGGGCTACCGGCGATCCTACGAGCAGTACTTC. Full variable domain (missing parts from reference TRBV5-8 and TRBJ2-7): EAGVTQSPTHLIKTRGQQATLRCSPISGHTSVYWYQQALGLGLQFLLWYDEGEERNRGNFPPRFSGRQFPNYSSELNVNALELEDSALYLCASSLVKGYRRSYEQYFGPGTRLTVT.

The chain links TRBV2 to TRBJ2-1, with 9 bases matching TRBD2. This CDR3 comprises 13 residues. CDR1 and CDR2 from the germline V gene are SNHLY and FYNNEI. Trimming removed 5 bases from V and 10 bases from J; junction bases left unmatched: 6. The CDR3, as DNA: TGTGCCAGCAGTATTGGACTAGCGTTGGAGCAGTTCTTC. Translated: CASSIGLALEQFF.

CDR3 amino acids: CASSPGTGINEQYV. The CDR3 DNA reads as TGTGCCAGCAGCCCTGGGACAGGGATTAACGAGCAGTACGTC. The chain has TRBV5-6 and TRBJ2-7; 9 nucleotides agree with TRBD1. The V gene end was trimmed by 4 bases and the J gene end by 5 bases; junction bases not matched to a gene: 7. This CDR3 has 14 residues. Germline CDR1 reads SGHDT; CDR2 reads YYEEEE.

The chain's CDR3 is CASSPGNGLIGYTF. DNA of the CDR3: TGTGCCAGCTCACCGGGGAACGGGCTTATAGGCTACACCTTC. The V and J genes are TRBV18 and TRBJ1-2; D gene uncertain. Trimming removed 3 bases at V and 8 bases at J, with 16 bases between. This CDR3 has 14 amino acids. Germline V CDR1 and CDR2: KGHSH, LQKENI. The full variable domain, completed using reference TRBV18 and TRBJ1-2, is NAGVMQNPRHLVRRRGQEARLRCSPMKGHSHVYWYRQLPEEGLKFMVYLQKENIIDESGMPKERFSAEFPKEGPSILRIQQVVRGDSAAYFCASSPGNGLIGYTFGSGTRLTVV.

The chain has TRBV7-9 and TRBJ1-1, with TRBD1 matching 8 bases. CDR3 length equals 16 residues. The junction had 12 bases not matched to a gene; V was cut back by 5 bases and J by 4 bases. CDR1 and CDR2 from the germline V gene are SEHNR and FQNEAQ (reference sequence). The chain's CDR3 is CASSPQRTQGVTEAFF. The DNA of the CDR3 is TGTGCCAGCAGCCCGCAAAGGACACAGGGGGTCACTGAAGCTTTCTTT.

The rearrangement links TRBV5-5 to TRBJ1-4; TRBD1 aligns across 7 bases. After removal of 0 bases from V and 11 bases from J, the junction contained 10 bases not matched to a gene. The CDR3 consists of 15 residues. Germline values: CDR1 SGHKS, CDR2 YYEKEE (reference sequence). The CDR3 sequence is CASSLGDSQSWKLFF. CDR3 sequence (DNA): TGTGCCAGCAGCTTGGGGGACAGTCAATCGTGGAAACTGTTTTTT. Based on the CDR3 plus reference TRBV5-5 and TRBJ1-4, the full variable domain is DAGVTQSPTHLIKTRGQQVTLRCSPISGHKSVSWYQQVLGQGPQFIFQYYEKEERGRGNFPDRFSARQFPNYSSELNVNALLLGDSALYLCASSLGDSQSWKLFFGSGTQLSVL.

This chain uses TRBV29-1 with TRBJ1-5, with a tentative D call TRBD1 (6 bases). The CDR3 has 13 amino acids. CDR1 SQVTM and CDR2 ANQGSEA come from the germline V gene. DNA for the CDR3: TGCAGAGACAAAGGGGGTCGTGGACAGCCCCAGCATTTT. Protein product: CRDKGGRGQPQHF.

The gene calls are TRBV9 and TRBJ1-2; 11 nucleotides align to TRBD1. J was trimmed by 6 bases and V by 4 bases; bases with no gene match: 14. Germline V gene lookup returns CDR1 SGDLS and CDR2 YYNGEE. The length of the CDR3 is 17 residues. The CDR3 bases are TGTGCCAGCAGCCCCAACGGACAGGGGGCAGGTGTGGATGGCTACACCTTC. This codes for CASSPNGQGAGVDGYTF.

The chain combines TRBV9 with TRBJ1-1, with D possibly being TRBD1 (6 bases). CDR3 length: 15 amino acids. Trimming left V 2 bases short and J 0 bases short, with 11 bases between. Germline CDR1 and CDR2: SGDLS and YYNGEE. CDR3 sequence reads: CASSVSGEMNTEAFF. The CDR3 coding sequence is TGTGCCAGCAGCGTTTCAGGGGAGATGAACACTGAAGCTTTCTTT.